The 9 T cell receptor beta chains below were found in one sample sequenced in a study of blood T cell repertoires in COVID-19. Profiled with immunoSEQ multiplex PCR; TCRdb holds only in-frame clones, not every one. The data contain 250,000 to 300,000 clones, around 90% of them singletons. The sequencing input was PBMCs or T cells enriched from blood (not recorded which). These receptors were taken from a woman aged 40 to 50 with acute COVID-19.

The genes are TRBV24-1 and TRBJ1-5; TRBD1 is a possible D gene (5 bases). The CDR3 extends over 13 amino acids. Trimming took 10 bases from V and 2 from J, leaving 11 bases between them. Germline CDR1 is KGHDR and CDR2 is SFDVKD. CDR3 in DNA: TGTGCCACGGGGGGTTGGGGCAATCAGCCCCAGCATTTT. Protein product: CATGGWGNQPQHF.

The rearrangement uses TRBV5-4 and TRBJ2-2; 8 bases fit TRBD2. The CDR3 is made up of 15 amino acids. Germline assignment: CDR1 SGHNT and CDR2 YYREEE (reference sequence). V lost 2 bases, J lost 4 bases, and 4 bases stayed unmatched. The CDR3 loop reads CASSFGGAGTGELFF. The DNA for the CDR3 is TGTGCCAGCAGCTTCGGGGGGGCTGGCACCGGGGAGCTGTTTTTT.

As regards this clone: Additional DNA sequences in this sample encode the identical CDR3. V usage is TRBV19 and J usage is TRBJ1-1; 9 bases line up with TRBD1. This CDR3 is built from 15 residues. Unmatched junction bases numbered 4, after V lost 1 base and J lost 4 bases. Germline CDR1 and CDR2: LNHDA and SQIVND (reference sequence). The CDR3 DNA is TGTGCCAGTAGTATAGGGGGACAGGGAGGCACTGAAGCTTTCTTT. This codes for CASSIGGQGGTEAFF.

This rearrangement joins TRBV19 to TRBJ1-2, with TRBD1 matching 10 bases. Germline V gene data show CDR1 as LNHDA and CDR2 as SQIVND (reference sequence). This CDR3 has 18 residues. Trimming removed 3 bases from V and 4 bases from J; junction bases left unmatched: 14. The chain's CDR3 is CASSMDIQGGTGAYGYTF. CDR3 bases: TGTGCCAGTAGTATGGATATACAAGGGGGGACAGGGGCCTATGGCTACACCTTC.

The J gene is TRBJ1-4, the V gene TRBV6-5; weak D call: TRBD1 (6 bases). This CDR3 has 13 residues. Germline CDR1 MNHEY, CDR2 SVGAGI. V lost 6 bases and J 7 bases, leaving 12 bases between the germline ends. The chain's CDR3 is CASSRRRGEKLFF. The CDR3 bases are TGTGCCAGCAGCCGGCGCAGGGGTGAAAAACTGTTTTTT.

This clone was picked up one time. The chain recombines TRBV5-1 with TRBJ2-5; 7 nucleotides align to TRBD1. Germline values: CDR1 SGHRS, CDR2 YFSETQ. The CDR3 is made up of 13 amino acids. With V trimmed by 2 bases and J by 5 bases, 3 bases remained unmatched. CDR3: CASSLQGTETQYF. CDR3 nucleotide sequence: TGCGCCAGCAGCTTACAGGGGACGGAGACCCAGTACTTC.

The V gene is TRBV2, the J gene TRBJ2-3; 14 positions agree with TRBD2. This CDR3 region has 16 residues. Germline V CDR1 and CDR2: SNHLY, FYNNEI. V lost 6 bases, J lost 5 bases, and 7 bases stayed unmatched. CDR3 sequence reads: CASRAGLAGAGDTQYF. CDR3 in DNA: TGTGCCAGCAGAGCGGGACTAGCGGGGGCGGGAGATACGCAGTATTTT. The complete variable domain, with remaining parts taken from reference TRBV2 and TRBJ2-3, reads EPEVTQTPSHQVTQMGQEVILRCVPISNHLYFYWYRQILGQKVEFLVSFYNNEISEKSEIFDDQFSVERPDGSNFTLKIRSTKLEDSAMYFCASRAGLAGAGDTQYFGPGTRLTVL.

This clone was detected once. This sequence joins TRBV2 and TRBJ2-3, with 9 bases fitting TRBD2. This CDR3 is 16 amino acids long. Germline CDR1 and CDR2: SNHLY and FYNNEI. The trim removed 3 bases at V and 0 bases at J, leaving 4 bases unmatched. CDR3 sequence reads: CASSDRRGGSTDTQYF. The CDR3 bases are TGTGCCAGCAGTGATAGGCGGGGGGGAAGCACAGATACGCAGTATTTT.

The rearrangement uses TRBV18 and TRBJ1-1; maybe TRBD1 (6 bases). The CDR3 length is 16 residues. Looked up from germline, CDR1 is KGHSH and CDR2 is LQKENI. V dropped 0 bases and J dropped 5 bases, with 16 bases sitting between them. The CDR3 here is CASSPPFSGEDTEAFF. The CDR3 nucleotides read TGTGCCAGCTCACCACCGTTCTCAGGGGAAGATACTGAAGCTTTCTTT. Variable domain in full (rest from reference TRBV18 and TRBJ1-1): NAGVMQNPRHLVRRRGQEARLRCSPMKGHSHVYWYRQLPEEGLKFMVYLQKENIIDESGMPKERFSAEFPKEGPSILRIQQVVRGDSAAYFCASSPPFSGEDTEAFFGQGTRLTVV.